The T cell receptor (beta chain) described here comes from a study of glioma-infiltrating T cells after dendritic cell vaccination. Study-wide context: Between about 2003 and 2013, patients got autologous tumor lysate-pulsed dendritic cell vaccines. Dendritic cells derived from monocytes and pulsed with autologous tumor lysate formed the vaccine.

Primers: 60 V beta forward and 13 J beta reverse. Libraries were prepared by immunoSEQ multiplex PCR; TCRdb keeps only in-frame clonotypes and omits some of them. Found here are about 82,000 clones, roughly 90% of them singletons; the top ten hold roughly 3.2%. V gave up 4 bases and J gave up 4 bases; unmatched junction bases: 7. Germline-derived CDR1 and CDR2 are SGHRS and YFSETQ. The CDR3 runs 16 residues. PBMC sampling occurred before vaccination, two weeks after the third dose, and at progression. The V gene is TRBV5-1, the J gene TRBJ2-3; 12 positions agree with TRBD1. Here the sequenced sample was blood, taken before dendritic cell vaccination. The source is a human donor with glioblastoma. The CDR3 coding sequence is TGCGCCAGCAGCCTCGGGACAGGGGGCGCCTCAGATACGCAGTATTTT. Translated: CASSLGTGGASDTQYF.